This T cell receptor (beta chain) appears in the sequencing data of a study of blood T cell repertoires in COVID-19. Across the whole study: COVID-19 samples from acute and convalescent phases originated in the United States, Italy and Spain. Nucleic acid was either cDNA or gDNA, and it came from T cells, B-cell-depleted T cells, or PBMCs.

Germline CDR1 and CDR2: SEHNR and FQNEAQ (reference sequence). CDR3 length: 13 amino acids. V shed 2 bases and J 5 bases; nucleotides not matched to a gene: 0. Source study methods: Estimation of nucleated cell counts was performed using reference gene primer amplification. The assay was immunoSEQ multiplex PCR, and TCRdb's table has in-frame clones only and misses some. That table furnishes V, J and clone size, whereas the DNA furnished D and trimming. The sample lists 250,000 to 300,000 clones; roughly 86% were seen once. As for this clone: It differs at one base from a far larger clone, so likely a read error.

The chain carries TRBV7-9 and TRBJ1-5; 7 bases line up with TRBD1. The clonotype comes from a man aged 18-30 years with active or convalescent COVID-19. Material: peripheral blood. The CDR3 bases are TGTGCCAGCAGCTTACAGGGGGATCAGCCCCAGCATTTT. It encodes CASSLQGDQPQHF.